The clone carrying this T cell receptor (beta chain) has more than one count but fewer than ten. Antigen specificity is unknown. Investigators isolated RNA and reverse transcribed it into cDNA to act as the sequencing template. Profiled with immunoSEQ multiplex PCR; TCRdb holds only in-frame clones, not every one. The table records approximately 280,000 clones, 55% to 75% of them present only once. The length of the CDR3 is 13 residues. Germline V gene sequence: CDR1 MGHRA, CDR2 YSYEKL. With 0 bases removed from V and 10 bases from J, the gap between germline ends came to 12 bases. This sample's treatment: oral pan-JAK inhibitor, 5-10 mg twice daily. PBMC-derived CD4+ and CD8+ T cells were sorted. The sample originates from a study of CD8+ T cells in alopecia areata. Looking at the study overall: For 6 to 18 months, tofacitinib was taken, and 6 months off drug followed. Study-level results: The study found TCR sharing across patients less clear than in mice, possibly for HLA reasons.

The sample here was CD4+ T cells sorted from blood, taken at week 24, from a patient treated with tofacitinib. This TCR derives from a human donor with alopecia areata. The J gene is TRBJ1-1, the V gene TRBV4-1, with no clear D. CDR3 sequence: CASSQDGSTSAFF. The DNA for the CDR3 is TGCGCCAGCAGCCAAGATGGTTCTACGTCAGCTTTCTTT.